These 25 T cell receptor beta chains were sequenced from one sample in a study of T-cell reconstitution after alpha-beta-depleted transplantation in children. The library targeted TCRbeta and was prepared with unique molecular identifiers. One entry per CDR3 protein, called by TCRdb with MiXCR from the PCR reads. The table has around 800,000 distinct CDR3 sequences, about 16% seen once. The sample in question was PBMCs, mostly from graft donor cells, obtained 360 days after TCRalphabeta/CD19-depleted stem cell transplant. The receptors shown here come from a male patient aged 10-17 years who had a stem cell transplant for acute lymphoblastic leukemia, so the T cells may come from the graft donor.

The J gene is TRBJ2-7, the V gene TRBV5-1; D may match TRBD1 or TRBD2 (5 bases each). The germline V gene encodes CDR1 SGHRS and CDR2 YFSETQ. This CDR3 is 15 amino acids long. Trimming left V 0 bases short and J 6 bases short, with 16 bases between. CDR3 amino acids: CASSLASGTGGEQYF. The DNA of the CDR3 is TGCGCCAGCAGCTTGGCATCCGGGACCGGTGGCGAGCAGTACTTC.

In this sample, this clonotype turned up many times. The gene calls are TRBV6-2 or TRBV6-3 and TRBJ2-3; 9 bases align to TRBD2. V trimming: 5 bases; J trimming: 3 bases; junction bases outside the gene matches: 6. CDR1 and CDR2 (germline): MNHEY, SVGEGT. The CDR3 spans 15 residues. CDR3 nucleotide sequence: TGTGCCAGCAGTCCAGGACTAGCGAGAACAGATACGCAGTATTTT. This codes for CASSPGLARTDTQYF.

The genes are TRBV21-1 and TRBJ2-2. TRBV21-1 is flagged as a pseudogene. CDR3 length: 20 residues. The CDR3 coding sequence is TGTGCCAGCAGCTTACGGACCAGTTTTAGACCAGACGCGAACACCGGGGAGCTGTTTTTT. Amino acids: CASSLRTSFRPDANTGELFF.

At least ten counts were recorded for this clonotype. CDR3 bases: TGTGCCAGCAGCCGCTCGCGGGTAGGGGGAAACACCATATATTTT. Protein product: CASSRSRVGGNTIYF. The chain joins TRBV11-2 to TRBJ1-3, with D unresolved. The germline V gene has CDR1 SGHAT and CDR2 FQNNGV. The CDR3 is 15 residues long. V was cut by 5 bases and J by 4 bases, with 15 bases left in between.

This clonotype was detected ten times or more. V gene TRBV5-5 combines with J gene TRBJ2-2; 8 positions agree with TRBD1. The CDR3 sequence is 15 residues long. Trimming removed 0 bases from V and 5 bases from J; junction bases left unmatched: 3. Per the germline V gene, CDR1 is SGHKS and CDR2 is YYEKEE (reference sequence). For the CDR3, the DNA is TGTGCCAGCAGCTTGGGACAGGGGTGGACCGGGGAGCTGTTTTTT. It translates to CASSLGQGWTGELFF.

The rearrangement links TRBV5-1 to TRBJ2-3; D might be TRBD2 (5 bases). The V end was cut by 0 bases, the J end by 0 bases, with 14 bases between. The CDR3 has 17 amino acids. The germline V gene has CDR1 SGHRS and CDR2 YFSETQ. CDR3 loop: CASSLGYPRVSTDTQYF. As DNA, the CDR3 is TGCGCCAGCAGCTTGGGCTACCCGAGGGTTAGCACAGATACGCAGTATTTT.

This clonotype was seen a handful of times. For the CDR3, the DNA is TGTGCCAGCGACAGGGGTACAGCGGGGGCCAACGTCCTGACTTTC. Translation gives CASDRGTAGANVLTF. The chain employs TRBV13 and TRBJ2-6, with 8 bases identical to TRBD1. CDR3 length: 15 amino acids. J gave up 4 bases and V 8 bases, and 7 bases lay outside the gene matches. Germline-derived CDR1 and CDR2 are PRHDT and FYEKMQ (reference sequence).

This chain uses TRBV5-1 with TRBJ2-1; 8 bases are a match to TRBD2. V lost 4 bases, J lost 6 bases, and 12 bases stayed unmatched. CDR1 and CDR2 (germline): SGHRS, YFSETQ. CDR3 length: 16 residues. The CDR3 loop is CASSHMGGLGANEQFF. The CDR3 DNA reads TGCGCCAGCAGCCACATGGGGGGACTAGGGGCCAATGAGCAGTTCTTC.

This clonotype came up a few times. The chain uses TRBV3-1 and TRBJ2-2; the D call may be TRBD1 or TRBD2 (5 bases each). Trimming cost V 6 bases and J 6 bases, with 11 bases left between them. The CDR3 spans 13 residues. CDR1 is LGHDT, CDR2 YNNKEL, per germline (reference sequence). The CDR3 coding sequence is TGTGCCAGCAGGGAGCGAGGGGCCGGGGAGCTGTTTTTT. Translation: CASRERGAGELFF. Full variable domain (outside the CDR3, taken from reference TRBV3-1 and TRBJ2-2): DTAVSQTPKYLVTQMGNDKSIKCEQNLGHDTMYWYKQDSKKFLKIMFSYNNKELIINETVPNRFSPKSPDKAHLNLHINSLELGDSAVYFCASRERGAGELFFGEGSRLTVL.

This clonotype was detected a few times. The chain is built from TRBV7-7 and TRBJ2-2, with TRBD2 matching 7 bases. There are 16 residues in the CDR3. Germline lookup yields CDR1 SSHAT and CDR2 FNYEAQ (reference sequence). V gave up 5 bases and J gave up 4 bases; unmatched junction bases: 10. CDR3 nucleotide sequence: TGTGCCAGCAGCCCCTCTTCGACTAGCACCACCGGGGAGCTGTTTTTT. Its translation: CASSPSSTSTTGELFF. Full variable domain (outside the CDR3, taken from reference TRBV7-7 and TRBJ2-2): GAGVSQSPRYKVTKRGQDVTLRCDPISSHATLYWYQQALGQGPEFLTYFNYEAQPDKSGLPSDRFSAERPEGSISTLTIQRTEQRDSAMYRCASSPSSTSTTGELFFGEGSRLTVL.

This clonotype was seen a few times. The chain carries TRBV29-1 and TRBJ2-3; D is undetermined. The germline V and J ends were trimmed by 7 bases and 0 bases, with 17 bases remaining between them. Germline lookup yields CDR1 SQVTM and CDR2 ANQGSEA. The CDR3 has 15 amino acids. CDR3 loop: CSATTASRSTDTQYF. The CDR3 nucleotides are TGCAGCGCAACAACAGCAAGTAGGAGCACAGATACGCAGTATTTT.

This clonotype was counted only a few times. The rearrangement links TRBV12-3 or TRBV12-4 to TRBJ2-5, with 8 bases aligning to TRBD1. The CDR3 sequence is 13 residues long. The V and J ends lost 6 bases and 5 bases, in that order; junction bases with no gene match: 5. For the CDR3, the DNA is TGTGCCAGCAGACAGGGGGTCGGGGAGACCCAGTACTTC. This gives the protein CASRQGVGETQYF.

This clonotype was counted a few times. The chain uses TRBV21-1 and TRBJ2-1; TRBD2 reflects the table's D call only, with no check against the DNA. TRBV21-1 is described as a pseudogene. The CDR3 length is 17 residues. In DNA form, the CDR3 reads TGTGCCAGCAGCAAAGGACTAGCGGGAGGCCGCGACAATGAGCAGTTCTTC. Translation: CASSKGLAGGRDNEQFF.

J is TRBJ2-7 and V is TRBV20-1; tentatively, D is TRBD2 (6 bases). The CDR3 runs to 13 residues. V was clipped by 1 base and J by 4 bases, with 11 bases between them. Germline V gene lookup returns CDR1 DFQATT and CDR2 SNEGSKA (reference sequence). CDR3 sequence: CSARASSVYEQYF. The CDR3 DNA reads as TGCAGTGCTAGAGCTTCTAGCGTTTACGAGCAGTACTTC.

This clonotype was seen ten or more times. V usage is TRBV29-1 and J usage is TRBJ2-7; D is ambiguous. Germline V gives CDR1 SQVTM, CDR2 ANQGSEA. This CDR3 has 13 amino acids. Trimming left V 0 bases short and J 0 bases short, with 6 bases between. The CDR3: CSVEEPSSYEQYF. CDR3 nucleotides: TGCAGCGTTGAAGAACCGAGCTCCTACGAGCAGTACTTC.

The chain recombines TRBV5-1 with TRBJ2-2, with 15 positions matching TRBD2. CDR1 and CDR2 from the germline V gene are SGHRS and YFSETQ. The CDR3 length is 20 residues. The J segment lost 0 bases and the V segment lost 4 bases, leaving 10 bases of the junction unmatched. The CDR3 coding sequence is TGCGCCAGCAGCGCCGGGGGGACTAGCGGGAGGACCGCGAACACCGGGGAGCTGTTTTTT. This codes for CASSAGGTSGRTANTGELFF.

This clonotype showed up many times. The chain joins TRBV25-1 to TRBJ1-2; no reliable D call. The CDR3 contains 12 residues. V was clipped by 1 base and J by 5 bases, with 5 bases between them. Per germline, CDR1 MGHDK and CDR2 SYGVNS. The CDR3 bases are TGTGCCAGCAGTGAATGGTGGTATGGCTACACCTTC. Its translation is CASSEWWYGYTF.

This clonotype has more than one count but fewer than ten. The chain couples TRBV6-5 to TRBJ1-3, with no clear D. The length of the CDR3 is 15 residues. Germline assignment: CDR1 MNHEY and CDR2 SVGAGI. The V end was cut by 4 bases, the J end by 0 bases, with 10 bases between. The CDR3 sequence is CASSSHWASGNTIYF. The CDR3 DNA reads TGTGCCAGCAGTTCTCATTGGGCCTCTGGAAACACCATATATTTT.

There are many counts of this clonotype. V is TRBV7-3 and J is TRBJ2-1, with 10 bases that match TRBD1. V trimming: 2 bases; J trimming: 6 bases; junction bases outside the gene matches: 1. This CDR3 is 14 amino acids long. Germline loops: CDR1 SGHTA, CDR2 FQGTGA. Here the CDR3 DNA reads TGTGCCAGCAGCTTATGGGACAGGGGCAATGAGCAGTTCTTC. Translation: CASSLWDRGNEQFF. Combining the CDR3 with reference TRBV7-3 and TRBJ2-1 gives the whole variable domain GAGVSQTPSNKVTEKGKYVELRCDPISGHTALYWYRQSLGQGPEFLIYFQGTGAADDSGLPNDRFFAVRPEGSVSTLKIQRTERGDSAVYLCASSLWDRGNEQFFGPGTRLTVL.

The chain is built from TRBV20-1 and TRBJ2-2, with D uncertain. CDR1 and CDR2 (germline): DFQATT, SNEGSKA (reference sequence). The V gene lost 1 base and the J gene lost 0 bases, with 3 bases spanning the gap. This CDR3 has 13 residues. In DNA, the CDR3 is TGCAGTGCTAGAGCTTCGAACACCGGGGAGCTGTTTTTT. Residues: CSARASNTGELFF.

The chain has TRBV5-1 and TRBJ2-5, with D perhaps being TRBD1 or TRBD2 (5 bases each). V was pared by 0 bases and J by 0 bases, with 9 bases between. CDR1 SGHRS and CDR2 YFSETQ come from the germline V gene. CDR3 length equals 15 residues. The CDR3: CASSLVPGHQETQYF. As DNA, the CDR3 is TGCGCCAGCAGCTTGGTGCCGGGACACCAAGAGACCCAGTACTTC.

The chain links TRBV20-1 to TRBJ2-1, with 8 bases fitting TRBD2. V trimming: 6 bases; J trimming: 7 bases; junction bases outside the gene matches: 8. CDR3 length: 13 residues. CDR1 is DFQATT and CDR2 is SNEGSKA in the germline V gene (reference sequence). The CDR3 is CSAGHGTSNEQFF. Here the CDR3 DNA reads TGCAGTGCCGGTCACGGGACTAGTAATGAGCAGTTCTTC.

The genes are TRBV7-8 and TRBJ2-7; 12 positions agree with TRBD2. CDR1 is SGHVS and CDR2 is FQNEAQ in the germline V gene. The CDR3 is 17 amino acids. V was clipped by 1 base and J by 6 bases; unmatched bases: 10. DNA for the CDR3: TGTGCCAGCAGCTTAGTTTTCACTCTACTAGCGGGAGGCGAGCAGTACTTC. It codes for CASSLVFTLLAGGEQYF.

This clonotype was seen ten or more times. The genes are TRBV28 and TRBJ2-3, with D hard to call. Judging by the DNA end, TRBJ2-5 fits better; the J call may be wrong. CDR1 is MDHEN and CDR2 is SYDVKM in the germline V gene. This CDR3 spans 12 amino acids. CDR3 sequence reads: CASSLAGGTQYF. The CDR3 nucleotides read TGTGCCAGCAGTTTAGCAGGCGGGACCCAGTACTTC.

The chain links TRBV20-1 to TRBJ2-2, with 11 bases identical to TRBD2. Germline CDR1 is DFQATT and CDR2 is SNEGSKA (reference sequence). The length of the CDR3 is 19 residues. The junction had 17 bases not matched to a gene; V was cut back by 3 bases and J by 5 bases. CDR3 bases: TGCAGTGCTAGGTCCTCGTGGGCTAGCGGGAGGCGAGGGACCGGGGAGCTGTTTTTT. This encodes CSARSSWASGRRGTGELFF.